This TCR beta chain came from a study of blood T cell repertoires in COVID-19. For the study at large: Acute and convalescent COVID-19 specimens originated in the United States, Italy and Spain. In each case, the material was cDNA or gDNA derived from T cells, B-cell-depleted T cells, or PBMCs.

Authors' processing steps: Estimates of nucleated cell counts were drawn from the amplification of reference gene primers. The protocol was immunoSEQ multiplex PCR, while the TCRdb copy is restricted to in-frame clones and leaves out a portion. The D gene and trimming were derived from the DNA, and the V and J assignments and clone size from that table. The table records more than 75,000 clones, roughly nine tenths of them present only once. This CDR3 has 12 amino acids. V lost 5 bases and J lost 6, with 10 bases in between. Germline CDR1 reads MNHEY; CDR2 reads SMNVEV (reference sequence). The sequence was collected from a man in his fifties with acute or convalescent COVID-19. Sequenced input: peripheral blood. This sequence joins TRBV27 and TRBJ2-5; D possibly corresponds to TRBD1 (6 bases). The CDR3 loop reads CASSTRGKTQYF. As DNA, the CDR3 is TGTGCCAGCAGTACCAGGGGAAAGACCCAGTACTTC.